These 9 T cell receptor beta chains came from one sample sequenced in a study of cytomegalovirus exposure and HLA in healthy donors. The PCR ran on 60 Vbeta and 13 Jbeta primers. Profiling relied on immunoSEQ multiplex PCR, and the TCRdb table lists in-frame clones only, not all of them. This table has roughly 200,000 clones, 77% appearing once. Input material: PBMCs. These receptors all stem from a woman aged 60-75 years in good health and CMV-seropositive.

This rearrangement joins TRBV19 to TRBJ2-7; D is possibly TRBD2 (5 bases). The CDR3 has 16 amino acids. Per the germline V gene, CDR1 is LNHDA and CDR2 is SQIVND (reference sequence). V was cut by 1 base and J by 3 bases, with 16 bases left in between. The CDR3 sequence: CASSIAGGGPLYEQYF. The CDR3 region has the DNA TGTGCCAGTAGTATAGCTGGAGGCGGCCCCCTCTACGAGCAGTACTTC.

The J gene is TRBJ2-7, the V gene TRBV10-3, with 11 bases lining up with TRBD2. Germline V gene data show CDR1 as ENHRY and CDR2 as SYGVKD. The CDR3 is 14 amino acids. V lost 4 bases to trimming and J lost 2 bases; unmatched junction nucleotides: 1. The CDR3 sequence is CAISGLAGTYEQYF. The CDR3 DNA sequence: TGTGCCATCAGTGGACTAGCGGGGACCTACGAGCAGTACTTC.

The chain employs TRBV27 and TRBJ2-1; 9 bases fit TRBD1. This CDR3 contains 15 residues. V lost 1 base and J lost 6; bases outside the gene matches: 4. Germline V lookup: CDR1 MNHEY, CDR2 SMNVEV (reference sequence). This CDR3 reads CASSLLGTGFNEQFF. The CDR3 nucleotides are TGTGCCAGCAGTTTATTGGGGACAGGGTTCAATGAGCAGTTCTTC.

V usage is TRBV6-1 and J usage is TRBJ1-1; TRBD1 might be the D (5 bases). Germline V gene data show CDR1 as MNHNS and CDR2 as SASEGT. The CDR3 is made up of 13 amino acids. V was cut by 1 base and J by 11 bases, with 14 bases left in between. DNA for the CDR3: TGTGCCAGCAGTGAAGGGGGGGTCTCTACGGCTTTCTTT. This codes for CASSEGGVSTAFF.

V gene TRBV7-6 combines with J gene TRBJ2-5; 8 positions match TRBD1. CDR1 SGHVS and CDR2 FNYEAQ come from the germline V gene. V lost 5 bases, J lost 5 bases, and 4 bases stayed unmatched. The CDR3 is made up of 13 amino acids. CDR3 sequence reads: CASSQDRGETQYF. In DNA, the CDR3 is TGTGCCAGCAGCCAAGACAGGGGCGAGACCCAGTACTTC.

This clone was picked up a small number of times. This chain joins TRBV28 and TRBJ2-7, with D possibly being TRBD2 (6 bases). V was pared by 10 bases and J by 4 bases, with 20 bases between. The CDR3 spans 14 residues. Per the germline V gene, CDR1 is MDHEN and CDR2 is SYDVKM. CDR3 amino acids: CATFSRGDFYEQYF. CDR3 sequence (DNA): TGTGCCACCTTTTCCCGAGGGGACTTTTACGAGCAGTACTTC.

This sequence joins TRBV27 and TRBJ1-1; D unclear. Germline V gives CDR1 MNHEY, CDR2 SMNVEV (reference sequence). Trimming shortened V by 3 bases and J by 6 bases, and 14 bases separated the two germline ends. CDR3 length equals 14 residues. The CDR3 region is CASSFGSPAAEAFF. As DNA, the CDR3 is TGTGCCAGCAGTTTCGGATCGCCAGCGGCTGAAGCTTTCTTT.

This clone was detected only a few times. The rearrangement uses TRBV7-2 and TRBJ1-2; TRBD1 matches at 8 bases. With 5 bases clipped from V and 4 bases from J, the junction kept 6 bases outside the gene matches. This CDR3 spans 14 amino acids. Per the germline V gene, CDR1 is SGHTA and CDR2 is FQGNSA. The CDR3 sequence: CASSPRQGSYGYTF. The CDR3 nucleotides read TGTGCCAGCAGCCCGCGACAGGGGAGCTATGGCTACACCTTC.

The DNA for the CDR3 is TGTGCCAGCAGGGGGGCAAGGGAGCAGTACTTC. Residues: CASRGAREQYF. J is TRBJ2-7 and V is TRBV2; D possibly corresponds to TRBD1 (6 bases). The CDR3 extends over 11 amino acids. In germline, CDR1 is SNHLY, CDR2 FYNNEI. Trimming shortened V by 6 bases and J by 7 bases, and 10 bases separated the two germline ends.